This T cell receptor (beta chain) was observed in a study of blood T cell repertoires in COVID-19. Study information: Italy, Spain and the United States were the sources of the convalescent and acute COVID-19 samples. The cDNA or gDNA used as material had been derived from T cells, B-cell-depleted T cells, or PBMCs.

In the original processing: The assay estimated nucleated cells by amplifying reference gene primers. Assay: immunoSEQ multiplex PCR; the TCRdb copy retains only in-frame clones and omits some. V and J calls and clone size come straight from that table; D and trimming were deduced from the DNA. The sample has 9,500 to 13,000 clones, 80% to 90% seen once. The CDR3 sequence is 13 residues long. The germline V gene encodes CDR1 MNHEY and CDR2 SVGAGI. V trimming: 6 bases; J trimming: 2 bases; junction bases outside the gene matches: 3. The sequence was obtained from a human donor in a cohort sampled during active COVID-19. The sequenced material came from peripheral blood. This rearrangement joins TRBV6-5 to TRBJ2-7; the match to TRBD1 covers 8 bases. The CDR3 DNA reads TGTGCCAGCAGGGGACAGGTGGCCTACGAGCAGTACTTC. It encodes CASRGQVAYEQYF.